A single sample is the source of the 10 T cell receptor beta chains below, sequenced in a study of post-analysis software for immune sequencing data. What these receptors recognize is not known. General study findings and limits: A handful of TRBV segments occurring more often in patients than controls included TRBV5-6, TRBV5-1 and TRBV20-1.

TCR beta cDNA libraries included unique molecular identifiers. MiXCR, run by TCRdb on the PCR reads, gives a single entry per CDR3 protein. The table shows approximately 360,000 distinct CDR3 sequences, with about a third occurring only once. Specimen: blood. The source of these receptors is a girl between 5 and 17 years old with multiple sclerosis.

This clonotype turned up a few times. This chain links TRBV7-8 with TRBJ1-6, with TRBD1 identical over 9 bases. CDR1 is SGHVS, CDR2 FQNEAQ, per germline. V was clipped by 6 bases and J by 10 bases; unmatched bases: 7. The CDR3 runs 14 residues. The CDR3 sequence: CASSSGQGRSPLHF. CDR3 coding DNA: TGTGCCAGCAGTTCGGGACAGGGAAGGTCACCCCTCCACTTT.

V is TRBV10-3 and J is TRBJ1-3; no clear D gene. Per germline, CDR1 ENHRY and CDR2 SYGVKD. The CDR3 extends over 14 amino acids. V dropped 4 bases and J dropped 0 bases, with 7 bases sitting between them. In DNA, the CDR3 is TGTGCCATCAGTGGGCCGAGCTCTGGAAACACCATATATTTT. This sequence encodes CAISGPSSGNTIYF.

The V gene is TRBV3-1, the J gene TRBJ2-5, with D perhaps given as TRBD1 or TRBD2 (6 bases each). V was clipped by 0 bases and J by 13 bases, with 18 bases between them. The CDR3 totals 14 residues. CDR1 is LGHDT and CDR2 is YNNKEL in the germline V gene (reference sequence). This CDR3 is CASSQDQGTFSVYF. The CDR3 DNA is TGTGCCAGCAGCCAAGATCAGGGGACTTTTAGTGTGTACTTC.

The genes are TRBV4-3 and TRBJ1-1; D possibly corresponds to TRBD1 (5 bases). The germline V gene has CDR1 LGHNA and CDR2 YSLEER. Trimming pared 0 bases from V and 4 bases from J, leaving 21 bases between. This CDR3 comprises 18 residues. CDR3 residues: CASSQDGRLREMGTEAFF. Written as DNA, the CDR3 is TGCGCCAGCAGCCAAGATGGGCGCCTCAGGGAAATGGGCACTGAAGCTTTCTTT.

The genes are TRBV11-2 and TRBJ1-1; D remains ambiguous. CDR3 length: 15 residues. Trimming shortened V by 0 bases and J by 1 base, and 9 bases separated the two germline ends. CDR1 SGHAT and CDR2 FQNNGV come from the germline V gene. The CDR3: CASSLDPKGNTEAFF. The CDR3 DNA follows: TGTGCCAGCAGCTTAGATCCCAAAGGGAACACTGAAGCTTTCTTT.

This clonotype was observed a handful of times. This chain joins TRBV2 and TRBJ2-1, with D perhaps matching TRBD1 (6 bases). Trimming removed 2 bases at V and 6 bases at J, with 8 bases between. Germline CDR1 is SNHLY and CDR2 is FYNNEI. The CDR3 sequence is 13 residues long. The CDR3 spells CASSERGSNEQFF. CDR3 sequence (DNA): TGTGCCAGCAGTGAAAGGGGGAGCAATGAGCAGTTCTTC. The entire variable domain, with the rest obtained from reference TRBV2 and TRBJ2-1, is as follows: EPEVTQTPSHQVTQMGQEVILRCVPISNHLYFYWYRQILGQKVEFLVSFYNNEISEKSEIFDDQFSVERPDGSNFTLKIRSTKLEDSAMYFCASSERGSNEQFFGPGTRLTVL.

This clonotype appeared a few times. This chain uses TRBV20-1 with TRBJ1-1; 7 bases fit TRBD1. The length of the CDR3 is 14 residues. Unmatched junction bases numbered 7, after V lost 6 bases and J lost 0 bases. Germline-derived CDR1 and CDR2 are DFQATT and SNEGSKA (reference sequence). This chain's CDR3 is CSAPLGTVNTEAFF. The CDR3 coding sequence is TGCAGTGCCCCCTTGGGGACAGTGAACACTGAAGCTTTCTTT.

This clonotype was counted a few times. V usage is TRBV4-1 and J usage is TRBJ2-5, with D uncertain. The ends were cut back, 4 bases at V and 5 bases at J, with 11 bases in the middle. CDR3 length equals 13 residues. The germline V gene encodes CDR1 MGHRA and CDR2 YSYEKL. The CDR3 region is CASSLFGGETQYF. The DNA for the CDR3 is TGCGCCAGCAGCCTATTTGGTGGGGAGACCCAGTACTTC.

V gene TRBV7-2 combines with J gene TRBJ1-3; D call uncertain. This CDR3 has 15 residues. The germline CDR1 and CDR2 sequences are SGHTA and FQGNSA. With 1 base removed from V and 1 base from J, the gap between germline ends came to 8 bases. CDR3 nucleotide sequence: TGTGCCAGCAGCTTAGAGTCGGGGTCTGGAAACACCATATATTTT. This sequence encodes CASSLESGSGNTIYF.

Only a few counts were recorded for this clonotype. The chain joins TRBV4-1 to TRBJ2-7, with a possible D match to TRBD1 (6 bases). The V and J ends lost 0 bases and 4 bases respectively, with 13 bases between them. The CDR3 has 15 amino acids. Germline CDR1 reads MGHRA; CDR2 reads YSYEKL. The CDR3 region is CASSQDWRQVYEQYF. CDR3 coding DNA: TGCGCCAGCAGCCAAGATTGGAGACAGGTGTACGAGCAGTACTTC.